This entry concerns a single TCR beta chain. Measured with immunoSEQ multiplex PCR; TCRdb has only the in-frame clones, and not every one. The sample records roughly 51,000 clones, approximately 86% being singletons. This record comes from a study of radiotherapy plus CTLA-4 blockade in lung cancer. Overall study context: Patients showed objective responses in about 20% of cases and disease control in less than 35%.

Enrolled patients, whose metastatic non-small-cell lung cancer was chemo-refractory, received focal radiation plus CTLA-4 blockade with ipilimumab. The ends were cut back, 2 bases at V and 3 bases at J, with 13 bases in the middle. This CDR3 comprises 14 residues. The germline gives CDR1 GTSNPN, CDR2 SVGIG (reference sequence). The gene calls are TRBV30 and TRBJ1-2; D call uncertain. Sequenced material: peripheral blood, taken from a patient treated with radiotherapy plus ipilimumab. The TCR originated in a human donor with non-small cell lung cancer that progressed on radiotherapy plus ipilimumab. Some clones in this sample may be carry-over from other donors' samples. This chain's CDR3 is CAWSSLGSYYGYTF. DNA for the CDR3: TGTGCCTGGAGTTCCTTGGGGAGCTACTATGGCTACACCTTC.